This TCR beta chain emerged from a study of beta chain features in type 1 diabetes. Expressed TCRB transcripts were sequenced, since all the RNA that had been isolated was reverse transcribed. The method was immunoSEQ multiplex PCR; TCRdb's version includes in-frame clones alone and lacks a portion of them. This table has about 900,000 clones, 15% to 20% appearing once. Regarding the study as a whole: Fewer insertions but more deletions were seen at VDJ junctions in type 1 diabetes patients. When Type 1 diabetes patients were examined, their TCRB CDR3s proved moderately but significantly shorter in all four CD4+ subsets. Cells with high TCR expression could be over-represented by cDNA sequencing. A closer apparent resemblance between naive, central memory and Treg TCRB repertoires was seen in patients than in healthy donors.

This clone came up a few times. Antigen specificity is unknown. In germline, CDR1 is SEHNR, CDR2 FQNEAQ (reference sequence). The CDR3 is made up of 13 amino acids. V was trimmed by 7 bases and J by 7 bases, leaving 16 bases between them. Sample: naive CD4+ T cells from blood. This clonotype was sampled from a young woman in good health. The chain combines TRBV7-9 with TRBJ2-5; the D is unclear. The CDR3 here is CASTSYTLRTQYF. CDR3 DNA: TGTGCCAGCACCTCTTACACCCTAAGGACCCAGTACTTC. Full variable domain (remainder filled in from reference TRBV7-9 and TRBJ2-5): DTGVSQNPRHKITKRGQNVTFRCDPISEHNRLYWYRQTLGQGPEFLTYFQNEAQLEKSRLLSDRFSAERPKGSFSTLEIQRTEQGDSAMYLCASTSYTLRTQYFGPGTRLLVL.